What follows are 10 T cell receptor beta chains derived from one specimen sequenced in a study of blood T cell repertoires in COVID-19. Sequencing used immunoSEQ multiplex PCR; TCRdb keeps in-frame clones, though not all of them. The table lists about 300,000 clones, 85% to 90% of them singletons. The material sequenced was peripheral blood. These receptors originate from a man aged 35-49 years with acute or convalescent COVID-19.

The CDR3 DNA reads as TGTGCCACCAGCAGAGACCCAAACGGGGATGGCTACACCTTC. This translates into CATSRDPNGDGYTF. V and J are TRBV15 and TRBJ1-2; D remains unclear. The V end lost 0 bases, the J end lost 6 bases, and 11 bases lay between the germline ends. The CDR3 covers 14 residues. Germline V gives CDR1 LNHNV, CDR2 YYDKDF (reference sequence).

This clone was recorded once. Other DNA sequences of this sample code for an identical CDR3. V gene TRBV5-1 combines with J gene TRBJ1-2, with 9 nucleotides matching TRBD1. This CDR3 is 13 amino acids long. The V segment lost 2 bases and the J segment 7 bases; nucleotides outside the gene matches: 3. CDR1 and CDR2 (germline): SGHRS, YFSETQ. CDR3 residues: CASSLQGAGGYTF. Written as DNA, the CDR3 is TGCGCCAGCAGCTTACAGGGGGCTGGTGGCTACACCTTC. Using reference TRBV5-1 and TRBJ1-2 for the parts outside the CDR3, the full variable domain is KAGVTQTPRYLIKTRGQQVTLSCSPISGHRSVSWYQQTPGQGLQFLFEYFSETQRNKGNFPGRFSGRQFSNSRSEMNVSTLELGDSALYLCASSLQGAGGYTFGSGTRLTVV.

The count of this clone is one. Other DNA sequences within the sample encode an identical CDR3. V gene TRBV5-4 combines with J gene TRBJ1-4; 9 positions agree with TRBD1. Germline CDR1 SGHNT, CDR2 YYREEE (reference sequence). The CDR3 loop spans 14 amino acids. V lost 1 base and J lost 6; bases outside the gene matches: 1. The CDR3: CASSLRQGDEKLFF. CDR3 nucleotides: TGTGCCAGCAGCTTGAGACAGGGGGATGAAAAACTGTTTTTT. Drawing the rest from reference TRBV5-4 and TRBJ1-4, the complete variable domain is ETGVTQSPTHLIKTRGQQVTLRCSSQSGHNTVSWYQQALGQGPQFIFQYYREEENGRGNFPPRFSGLQFPNYSSELNVNALELDDSALYLCASSLRQGDEKLFFGSGTQLSVL.

The rearrangement uses TRBV15 and TRBJ1-1, with 7 bases identical to TRBD1. The CDR3 loop spans 13 amino acids. With V trimmed by 3 bases and J by 7 bases, 5 bases remained unmatched. From germline, CDR1 is LNHNV and CDR2 YYDKDF (reference sequence). The CDR3 DNA is TGTGCCACCAGCAGGGACAGGATTGGTGAAGCTTTCTTT. Protein sequence: CATSRDRIGEAFF.

Written as DNA, the CDR3 is TGTGCCAGCAGCACCCGGACAGGGGGCTCCTACGAGCAGTACTTC. It encodes CASSTRTGGSYEQYF. V gene TRBV5-4 combines with J gene TRBJ2-7; 10 bases match TRBD1. Per the germline V gene, CDR1 is SGHNT and CDR2 is YYREEE (reference sequence). After removal of 4 bases from V and 0 bases from J, the junction contained 4 bases not matched to a gene. CDR3 length: 15 amino acids.

This rearrangement joins TRBV27 to TRBJ1-1, with unresolved D. Germline V gives CDR1 MNHEY, CDR2 SMNVEV (reference sequence). V was clipped by 5 bases and J by 6 bases, with 7 bases between them. The CDR3 extends over 11 amino acids. In DNA form, the CDR3 reads TGTGCCAGCAGTCTCTTCCCTGAAGCTTTCTTT. Protein sequence: CASSLFPEAFF.

This chain connects TRBV18 to TRBJ2-2, with 7 bases identical to TRBD1. V was pared by 3 bases and J by 1 base, with 5 bases of the junction left unmatched. Per the germline V gene, CDR1 is KGHSH and CDR2 is LQKENI. The CDR3 is 16 amino acids. The CDR3 coding sequence is TGTGCCAGCTCACCGACAGGGACCCTGAACACCGGGGAGCTGTTTTTT. The encoded protein is CASSPTGTLNTGELFF.

This chain uses TRBV2 with TRBJ2-3, with a tentative D call TRBD2 (6 bases). The V end lost 6 bases, the J end lost 6 bases, and 22 bases lay between the germline ends. The germline V gene encodes CDR1 SNHLY and CDR2 FYNNEI. The CDR3 extends over 16 amino acids. The chain's CDR3 is CASSRLGAPIGDTQYF. In DNA, the CDR3 is TGTGCCAGCAGCCGACTAGGGGCACCGATAGGGGATACGCAGTATTTT.

This clone appeared once. The J gene is TRBJ2-7, the V gene TRBV14, with 8 bases aligning to TRBD1. Per the germline V gene, CDR1 is SGHDN and CDR2 is FVKESK. J lost 4 bases, V lost 7 bases, and 9 bases had no gene match. The CDR3 runs to 14 residues. In DNA form, the CDR3 reads TGTGCCAGCAACGACCAGGGGGCTTTGTACGAGCAGTACTTC. As protein: CASNDQGALYEQYF.

The V and J genes are TRBV27 and TRBJ2-1, with D perhaps TRBD1 (5 bases). There are 18 residues in the CDR3. The germline CDR1 and CDR2 sequences are MNHEY and SMNVEV (reference sequence). V lost 3 bases and J lost 3, with 21 bases in between. The CDR3 sequence: CASSLYPPQAALYNEQFF. The CDR3, as DNA: TGTGCCAGCAGTTTGTACCCGCCACAGGCGGCTCTCTACAATGAGCAGTTCTTC.